The subject of this entry is one T cell receptor (beta chain). Some clones are missing from TCRdb's copy, which holds only in-frame ones; the method was immunoSEQ multiplex PCR. The table includes tens of thousands of clones, roughly 93% detected once. The data are from a study of T cell changes during pregnancy in multiple sclerosis. Per germline, CDR1 WSHSY and CDR2 SAAADI. The CDR3 sequence is 14 residues long. V shed 0 bases and J shed 5 bases, with 8 bases lying between them. Sequenced here: peripheral blood, sampled in the second trimester of pregnancy. The TCR comes from a female donor with multiple sclerosis, enrolled in a pregnancy study. The V call is TRBV10-2, the J call TRBJ1-5; tentatively, D is TRBD1 (5 bases). Here the CDR3 DNA reads TGCGCCAGCAGTGAGTCAGCAGGGTATCAGCCCCAGCATTTT. This codes for CASSESAGYQPQHF.